Given below is one T cell receptor (beta chain) in context. Antigen: not known. J gave up 8 bases and V 8 bases, and 9 bases lay outside the gene matches. The CDR3 spans 13 residues. CDR1 is DFQATT, CDR2 SNEGSKA, per germline (reference sequence). The source of the sample is a study of T-cell memory formation after mild COVID-19. Findings and limits, study-wide: CD4+ contracting clones lay mainly in CM and EM, CD8+ ones in EMRA. Contracting clones, day 15 to 85, had balanced CD4/CD8, and later expanders favored CD4+. Some clones that responded were present in memory (sampled pre-infection), which suggests cross-reactive memory joined.

A single record per CDR3 protein comes from TCRdb applying MiXCR to the 5' RACE reads. The sample includes around 190,000 distinct CDR3 sequences, about a fifth of them seen just once. The clonotype comes from a young man who had mild COVID-19 (a few samples of this study predate the infection). Cell type and time point are not known. What was sequenced was PBMCs or a T cell subset sorted from them (not recorded which). V is TRBV20-1 and J is TRBJ1-2; 12 bases map to TRBD1. The DNA of the CDR3 is TGCAGTACCCCGTGGGGACAGGGGGCGGGCTACACCTTC. Residues: CSTPWGQGAGYTF.